Following are 3 T cell receptor beta chains from one sample sequenced in a study of T cell changes during pregnancy in multiple sclerosis. Some clones are missing from TCRdb's copy, which holds only in-frame ones; the method was immunoSEQ multiplex PCR. The sample contains 40,000 to 50,000 clones, almost 95% of which appear only once. Sequenced material: CD8+ T cells from peripheral blood mononuclear cells, taken in the third trimester of pregnancy. Receptor source: a female donor with multiple sclerosis, enrolled in a pregnancy study.

This clone was seen only once. The rearrangement joins TRBV7-2 to TRBJ2-5, with TRBD1 matching 9 bases. With V trimmed by 5 bases and J by 3 bases, 7 bases remained unmatched. CDR3 length: 15 amino acids. Germline values: CDR1 SGHTA, CDR2 FQGNSA. Written as DNA, the CDR3 is TGTGCCAGCAGCCCCTGGACAGGGGCTAAAGAGACCCAGTACTTC. Translating gives CASSPWTGAKETQYF.

This sequence joins TRBV13 and TRBJ2-7, with 9 nucleotides matching TRBD1. The CDR3 has 13 residues. The ends lost 6 bases at V and 6 bases at J; junction bases unmatched: 6. From germline, CDR1 is PRHDT and CDR2 FYEKMQ (reference sequence). The CDR3 region is CASSPDRGREQYF. CDR3 coding DNA: TGTGCCAGCAGTCCGGACAGGGGTCGCGAGCAGTACTTC.

This chain joins TRBV5-5 and TRBJ2-7; D is perhaps TRBD2 (5 bases). Germline CDR1 reads SGHKS; CDR2 reads YYEKEE (reference sequence). The CDR3 contains 16 residues. V gave up 0 bases and J gave up 7 bases, with 20 bases separating them. This chain's CDR3 is CASSLDAGHPGREQYF. In nucleotides, the CDR3 is TGTGCCAGCAGCTTGGACGCGGGCCACCCGGGTAGAGAGCAGTACTTC.